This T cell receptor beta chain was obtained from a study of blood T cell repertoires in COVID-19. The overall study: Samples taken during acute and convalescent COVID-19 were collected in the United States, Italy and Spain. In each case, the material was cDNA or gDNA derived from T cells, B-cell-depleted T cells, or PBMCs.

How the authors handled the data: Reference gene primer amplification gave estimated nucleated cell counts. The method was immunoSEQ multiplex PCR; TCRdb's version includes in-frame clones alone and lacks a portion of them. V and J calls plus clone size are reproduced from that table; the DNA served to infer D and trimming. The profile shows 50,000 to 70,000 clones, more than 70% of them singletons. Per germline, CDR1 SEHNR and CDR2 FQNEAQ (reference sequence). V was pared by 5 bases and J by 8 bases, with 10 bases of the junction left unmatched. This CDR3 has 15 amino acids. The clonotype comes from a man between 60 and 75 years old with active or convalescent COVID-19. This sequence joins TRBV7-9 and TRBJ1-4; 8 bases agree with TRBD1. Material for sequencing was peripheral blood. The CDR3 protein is CASSLKTGVGEKLFF. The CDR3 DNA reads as TGTGCCAGCAGCCTAAAGACAGGGGTGGGAGAAAAACTGTTTTTT.